A single sample is the source of the 10 T cell receptor beta chains below, sequenced in a study of blood T cells in healthy people across ages. PCR was performed a second time for 7 to 11 cycles using a sample-barcoded 5' primer and a J-beta primer mix. Each CDR3 protein gets one entry after TCRdb re-called the 5' RACE reads with MiXCR. Among approximately 780,000 distinct CDR3 sequences listed, 20% to 30% were seen once. The same sample was also studied in work on T cells of mothers and their children.

Input material: blood. The receptor source for this set is a boy aged 5-17 years in good health.

This clonotype appeared a few times. The chain is built from TRBV5-1 and TRBJ1-2, with 8 bases aligning to TRBD1. With V trimmed by 4 bases and J by 7 bases, 9 bases remained unmatched. The CDR3 consists of 14 residues. CDR1 SGHRS and CDR2 YFSETQ come from the germline V gene. CDR3 loop: CASSRGQGYGGYTF. DNA of the CDR3: TGCGCCAGCAGCCGCGGACAGGGTTACGGTGGCTACACCTTC.

In its sample, this clonotype was seen a few times. The chain links TRBV18 to TRBJ2-2; perhaps TRBD1 as D (6 bases). Germline CDR1 KGHSH, CDR2 LQKENI. The CDR3 is made up of 15 amino acids. Trimming left V 2 bases short and J 5 bases short, with 12 bases between. The CDR3 region has the DNA TGTGCCAGCTCACCAGGGGGCCCGGGAACCGGGGAGCTGTTTTTT. Its translation is CASSPGGPGTGELFF.

This clonotype has only a few counts. The chain recombines TRBV4-1 with TRBJ1-2; D is uncertain. This CDR3 is built from 14 residues. Per the germline V gene, CDR1 is MGHRA and CDR2 is YSYEKL. V was clipped by 4 bases and J by 1 base, with 10 bases between them. The CDR3 bases are TGCGCCAGCAGCCTGGCGGCCGGTAACTATGGCTACACCTTC. Encoded protein: CASSLAAGNYGYTF.

The chain uses TRBV20-1 and TRBJ2-1, with D perhaps TRBD2 (6 bases). The DNA end is a closer match to TRBJ2-5, so the J assignment may be wrong. The CDR3 contains 12 residues. Germline CDR1 and CDR2: DFQATT and SNEGSKA (reference sequence). The CDR3 protein is CSARSGGETQYF. The CDR3 DNA sequence: TGCAGTGCTAGATCCGGAGGGGAGACCCAGTACTTC.

The rearrangement uses TRBV5-5 and TRBJ1-2; possibly TRBD1 for D (5 bases). CDR1 SGHKS and CDR2 YYEKEE come from the germline V gene (reference sequence). Trimming pared 0 bases from V and 8 bases from J, leaving 20 bases between. This CDR3 is built from 16 residues. This CDR3 reads CASSLAEFGRVEGYTF. The CDR3 DNA sequence: TGTGCCAGCAGCTTGGCCGAATTCGGCAGGGTGGAGGGCTACACCTTC.

J is TRBJ2-1 and V is TRBV20-1; TRBD2 is a possible D gene (5 bases). Germline V gene sequence: CDR1 DFQATT, CDR2 SNEGSKA (reference sequence). The CDR3 runs to 15 residues. V dropped 1 base and J dropped 0 bases, with 10 bases sitting between them. The chain's CDR3 is CSARAGSSSYNEQFF. DNA for the CDR3: TGCAGTGCTAGAGCGGGGTCCAGCTCCTACAATGAGCAGTTCTTC.

The chain is built from TRBV18 and TRBJ1-5; no reliable D call. Trimming took off 2 bases at V and 5 bases at J, with 7 bases between the two ends. CDR1 is KGHSH, CDR2 LQKENI, per germline. The CDR3 is made up of 13 amino acids. The CDR3 DNA reads TGTGCCAGCTCACCAGGGGAAGATCAGCCCCAGCATTTT. It translates to CASSPGEDQPQHF.

The V call is TRBV5-1, the J call TRBJ2-1; D remains ambiguous. The CDR3 loop spans 12 amino acids. V was clipped by 2 bases and J by 7 bases, with 7 bases between them. CDR1 SGHRS and CDR2 YFSETQ come from the germline V gene. This chain's CDR3 is CASSFGPNEQFF. The CDR3 DNA follows: TGCGCCAGCAGCTTCGGCCCTAATGAGCAGTTCTTC.

This clonotype was picked up a small number of times. This chain links TRBV10-3 with TRBJ1-2; D is perhaps TRBD1 (5 bases). V gave up 0 bases and J gave up 6 bases, with 14 bases separating them. The CDR3 totals 15 residues. CDR1 is ENHRY and CDR2 is SYGVKD in the germline V gene. The CDR3 is CAISESSGGVDGYTF. Written as DNA, the CDR3 is TGTGCCATCAGTGAGTCCTCAGGAGGGGTTGATGGCTACACCTTC.

In this sample, this clonotype turned up once. The chain combines TRBV28 with TRBJ2-6; TRBD1 is a possible D gene (10 bases). V lost 10 bases and J lost 0, with 22 bases in between. The CDR3 runs to 18 residues. CDR1 is MDHEN, CDR2 SYDVKM, per germline. The CDR3: CATAPSGTGVSGANVLTF. The DNA for the CDR3 is TGTGCCACCGCTCCTAGCGGGACAGGGGTCTCTGGGGCCAACGTCCTGACTTTC. Full variable domain (outside the CDR3, taken from reference TRBV28 and TRBJ2-6): DVKVTQSSRYLVKRTGEKVFLECVQDMDHENMFWYRQDPGLGLRLIYFSYDVKMKEKGDIPEGYSVSREKKERFSLILESASTNQTSMYLCATAPSGTGVSGANVLTFGAGSRLTVL.